These 10 T cell receptor beta chains came from one sample sequenced in a study of T cells in women clearing cervical HPV infection. The data were produced by immunoSEQ multiplex PCR, yet TCRdb's version contains in-frame clones alone and is incomplete. This listing includes some 32,000 clones. Material: blood buffy coat. The receptors were gathered from a woman between 18 and 75 years old with a cervical HPV16 infection that either progressed to CIN3+ or cleared (not recorded which).

About this clone itself: Coverage ceases 3 residues before the CDR3 finishes, and the germline J gene fills in the end. The rearrangement joins TRBV5-1 to TRBJ2-1; perhaps TRBD2 as D (6 bases). The CDR3 runs 14 residues. The V end was cut by 3 bases, the J end by 8 bases, with 15 bases between. Germline V lookup: CDR1 SGHRS, CDR2 YFSETQ. CDR3 bases read: TGCGCCAGCAGCTCGACGGGGGTTGCCGATGAG. Translating gives CASSSTGVADE. The entire CDR3 protein is CASSSTGVADEQFF.

With respect to this clone: The missing CDR3 end, 3 residues past where the read stops, is filled in from the germline J gene. The chain has TRBV7-9 and TRBJ2-7; 8 nucleotides line up with TRBD1. The trim removed 3 bases at V and 1 base at J, leaving 2 bases unmatched. Germline CDR1 is SEHNR and CDR2 is FQNEAQ (reference sequence). The CDR3 runs 14 residues. The DNA read from the CDR3 is TGTGCCAGCAGCTTCGGGACAGGATCCTACGAG. The encoded protein is CASSFGTGSYE. The full CDR3 protein reads CASSFGTGSYEQYF.

Comment on this clone: The sequence runs out 3 residues before the end of the CDR3; the remainder is reconstructed from the germline J gene. The V call is TRBV5-1, the J call TRBJ2-4; 11 bases match TRBD1. There are 18 residues in the CDR3. The germline V gene encodes CDR1 SGHRS and CDR2 YFSETQ. J gave up 1 base and V 4 bases, and 10 bases lay outside the gene matches. CDR3 bases read: TGCGCCAGCAGCACCGGGACAGGGGGTTTGATGGCCAAAAACATT. Its translation: CASSTGTGGLMAKNI. The whole CDR3 is CASSTGTGGLMAKNIQYF.

A word on this clone: Coverage ceases 3 residues before the CDR3 finishes, and the germline J gene fills in the end. The rearrangement links TRBV18 to TRBJ1-2; D is uncertain. This CDR3 contains 17 residues. Per the germline V gene, CDR1 is KGHSH and CDR2 is LQKENI. The covered CDR3 bases are TGTGCCAGCTCACCAGGTTTGCGCACCAAACCTCACTACGAC. It encodes CASSPGLRTKPHYD. The full CDR3 is CASSPGLRTKPHYDYTF.

As to this clone: The observed sequence ends 3 residues before the CDR3 terminus, with the missing tail filled in from the germline J gene. The chain combines TRBV7-3 with TRBJ2-2; 8 nucleotides match TRBD2. CDR3 length: 15 residues. Germline V lookup: CDR1 SGHTA, CDR2 FQGTGA. J gave up 4 bases and V 1 base, and 2 bases lay outside the gene matches. The DNA read from the CDR3 is TGTGCCAGCAGCTTAAGCGGGGGGAGCACCGGGGAG. Its translation: CASSLSGGSTGE. The CDR3 in full is CASSLSGGSTGELFF.

Comments on this clone: The CDR3 goes on 3 residues after the read ends, and that part is filled in from the germline J gene. The genes are TRBV7-2 and TRBJ2-7, with D possibly called TRBD1 or TRBD2 (5 bases each). Germline values: CDR1 SGHTA, CDR2 FQGNSA. The CDR3 has 15 residues. Trimming pared 5 bases from V and 0 bases from J, leaving 14 bases between. CDR3 loop: CASSRGVGSSYEQYF. The covered CDR3 bases are TGTGCCAGCAGCCGAGGGGTAGGGAGCTCCTACGAG.

Worth noting for this clone: The read finishes 3 residues shy of the CDR3 end, and the germline J gene is used to complete it. The genes are TRBV20-1 and TRBJ1-6; 10 nucleotides line up with TRBD1. CDR1 DFQATT and CDR2 SNEGSKA come from the germline V gene (reference sequence). This CDR3 spans 16 amino acids. V shed 3 bases, J shed 0 bases, and the junction held 2 bases outside the gene matches. CDR3 residues: CSASRTGGSYNSPLHF. Incomplete CDR3 DNA: TGCAGTGCTAGCCGGACAGGGGGCTCCTATAATTCACCC.

A remark on this clone: The read ends 3 residues before the CDR3 terminus; that terminus is restored from the germline J gene. This rearrangement joins TRBV5-1 to TRBJ1-1, with TRBD1 matching 8 bases. V trimming: 4 bases; J trimming: 4 bases; junction bases outside the gene matches: 6. The CDR3 sequence is 14 residues long. The germline V gene encodes CDR1 SGHRS and CDR2 YFSETQ. CDR3 DNA (partial): TGCGCCAGCAGCGGAACAACAGGGGGCACTGAA. Amino acid sequence: CASSGTTGGTE. The full CDR3 protein is CASSGTTGGTEAFF.

A note on this clone: The read terminates 3 residues ahead of where the CDR3 ends, so the germline J gene completes it. V is TRBV30 and J is TRBJ2-5, with D possibly being TRBD2 (7 bases). This CDR3 region has 13 residues. Trimming took off 4 bases at V and 5 bases at J, with 14 bases between the two ends. Per the germline V gene, CDR1 is GTSNPN and CDR2 is SVGIG (reference sequence). This chain's CDR3 is CAWMGGRLETQYF. Incomplete CDR3 DNA: TGTGCCTGGATGGGGGGGCGTCTTGAGACC. Using reference TRBV30 and TRBJ2-5 for the parts outside the CDR3, the full variable domain is SQTIHQWPATLVQPVGSPLSLECTVEGTSNPNLYWYRQAAGRGLQLLFYSVGIGQISSEVPQNLSASRPQDRQFILSSKKLLLSDSGFYLCAWMGGRLETQYFGPGTRLLVL.

Comment on this clone: The CDR3 end is not reached by the read, which stops 3 residues before it; the germline J gene fills it in. The chain has TRBV2 and TRBJ2-3, with 7 bases identical to TRBD2. The ends lost 6 bases at V and 0 bases at J; junction bases unmatched: 6. The length of the CDR3 is 15 residues. Germline lookup yields CDR1 SNHLY and CDR2 FYNNEI. CDR3 amino acids: CASRTSSTSTDTQYF. Incomplete CDR3 DNA: TGTGCCAGCAGGACTAGCTCAACTAGCACAGATACG.